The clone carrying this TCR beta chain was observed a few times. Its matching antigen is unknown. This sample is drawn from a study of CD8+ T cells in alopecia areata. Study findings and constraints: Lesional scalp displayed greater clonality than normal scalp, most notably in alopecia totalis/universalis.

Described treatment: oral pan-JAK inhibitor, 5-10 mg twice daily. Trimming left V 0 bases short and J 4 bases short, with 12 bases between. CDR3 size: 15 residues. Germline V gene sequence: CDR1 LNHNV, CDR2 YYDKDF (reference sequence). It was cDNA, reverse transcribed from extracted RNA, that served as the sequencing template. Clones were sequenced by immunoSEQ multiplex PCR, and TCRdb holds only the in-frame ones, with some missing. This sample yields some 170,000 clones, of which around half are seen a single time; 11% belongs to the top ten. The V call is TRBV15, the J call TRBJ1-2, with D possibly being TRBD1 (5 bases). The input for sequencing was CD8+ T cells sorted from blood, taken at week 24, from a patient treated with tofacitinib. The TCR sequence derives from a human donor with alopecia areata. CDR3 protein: CATSRDLGGSYGYTF. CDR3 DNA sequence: TGTGCCACCAGCAGAGACCTGGGGGGGTCCTATGGCTACACCTTC.